A single sample is the source of the 14 T cell receptor beta chains below, sequenced in a study of blood T cell repertoires in COVID-19. Method: immunoSEQ multiplex PCR; TCRdb's copy keeps in-frame clones and lacks some. The sample shows fewer than 75,000 clones, 70% to 90% of them seen only once. Material for sequencing was peripheral blood. These receptors were taken from a man between 65 and 85 years old with acute or convalescent COVID-19.

The V gene is TRBV11-2, the J gene TRBJ2-2, with TRBD2 matching 8 bases. From germline, CDR1 is SGHAT and CDR2 FQNNGV. The CDR3 sequence is 15 residues long. The junction had 1 base not matched to a gene; V was cut back by 0 bases and J by 4 bases. CDR3 coding DNA: TGTGCCAGCAGCTTAGACGGGGGGGCCACCGGGGAGCTGTTTTTT. The encoded protein is CASSLDGGATGELFF.

This clone is labeled as medium-sized. The chain recombines TRBV4-2 with TRBJ1-2; D might be TRBD1 (6 bases). Trimming pared 4 bases from V and 1 base from J, leaving 16 bases between. Germline V gene lookup returns CDR1 LGHNA and CDR2 YNFKEQ. This CDR3 has 16 residues. The CDR3 is CASSLETGHLNYGYTF. CDR3 DNA: TGTGCCAGCAGCCTCGAGACGGGACACCTTAACTATGGCTACACCTTC.

The rearrangement joins TRBV6-2 or TRBV6-3 to TRBJ1-1; 9 bases align to TRBD1. From germline, CDR1 is MNHEY and CDR2 SVGEGT. V lost 2 bases and J lost 4; bases outside the gene matches: 8. This CDR3 comprises 16 residues. The CDR3 here is CASSYGTGMLGTEAFF. CDR3 DNA: TGTGCCAGCAGTTACGGGACAGGGATGTTGGGCACTGAAGCTTTCTTT.

The chain couples TRBV3-1 (or the pseudogene TRBV3-2) to TRBJ2-2; tentative D call: TRBD1 (6 bases). Trimming shortened V by 6 bases and J by 8 bases, and 10 bases separated the two germline ends. CDR3 length: 12 amino acids. Per the germline V gene, CDR1 is LGHDT and CDR2 is YNNKEL (reference sequence). The CDR3 reads CASRQQGGELFF. CDR3 nucleotides: TGTGCCAGCAGACAGCAGGGGGGGGAGCTGTTTTTT.

The chain carries TRBV6-5 and TRBJ2-7; TRBD1 matches at 9 bases. CDR3 length: 13 residues. After removal of 7 bases from V and 2 bases from J, the junction contained 3 bases not matched to a gene. CDR1 MNHEY and CDR2 SVGAGI come from the germline V gene. Here the CDR3 DNA reads TGTGCCAGCACGACAGGGGGGCCCTACGAGCAGTACTTC. It encodes CASTTGGPYEQYF.

The chain recombines TRBV28 with TRBJ2-7; no reliable D call. This CDR3 comprises 13 residues. Germline assignment: CDR1 MDHEN and CDR2 SYDVKM. V lost 5 bases to trimming and J lost 4 bases, with 12 bases between them. The DNA for the CDR3 is TGTGCCAGCAGTCCGCCGTCTAATTACGAGCAGTACTTC. It codes for CASSPPSNYEQYF.

The gene calls are TRBV6-5 and TRBJ2-3; D is perhaps TRBD2 (5 bases). Trimming left V 4 bases short and J 9 bases short, with 17 bases between. This CDR3 spans 14 amino acids. Germline V CDR1 and CDR2: MNHEY, SVGAGI. In nucleotides, the CDR3 is TGTGCCAGCAGTTCCCCCTACCAAAGGGAGACGCAGTATTTT. It yields the protein CASSSPYQRETQYF.

This sequence joins TRBV15 and TRBJ2-3, with 7 bases lining up with TRBD1. Germline-derived CDR1 and CDR2 are LNHNV and YYDKDF (reference sequence). V lost 3 bases, J lost 4 bases, and 13 bases stayed unmatched. This CDR3 contains 17 residues. The CDR3 DNA reads TGTGCCACCAGCAGGGTCGAGACAGGGATCGGGCCAGATACGCAGTATTTT. It is translated as CATSRVETGIGPDTQYF.

This chain uses TRBV15 with TRBJ1-1; tentatively, D is TRBD1 (6 bases). Trimming cost V 5 bases and J 11 bases, with 18 bases left between them. Germline V gene lookup returns CDR1 LNHNV and CDR2 YYDKDF (reference sequence). CDR3 length: 13 residues. In DNA form, the CDR3 reads TGTGCCACCAGCGGTCATCAGGGGCCCGGGGCTTTCTTT. Translation: CATSGHQGPGAFF. The full variable domain, with the rest looked up from reference TRBV15 and TRBJ1-1, is DAMVIQNPRYQVTQFGKPVTLSCSQTLNHNVMYWYQQKSSQAPKLLFHYYDKDFNNEADTPDNFQSRRPNTSFCFLDIRSPGLGDTAMYLCATSGHQGPGAFFGQGTRLTVV.

The V and J genes are TRBV28 and TRBJ1-6; weak D call: TRBD1 (5 bases). The CDR3 length is 15 residues. Germline-derived CDR1 and CDR2 are MDHEN and SYDVKM. V lost 6 bases and J 9 bases, leaving 18 bases between the germline ends. CDR3 DNA: TGTGCCAGCAGGTACGGCGGGACCCAGTTTTCACCCCTCCACTTT. It codes for CASRYGGTQFSPLHF. Based on the CDR3 plus reference TRBV28 and TRBJ1-6, the full variable domain is DVKVTQSSRYLVKRTGEKVFLECVQDMDHENMFWYRQDPGLGLRLIYFSYDVKMKEKGDIPEGYSVSREKKERFSLILESASTNQTSMYLCASRYGGTQFSPLHFGNGTRLTVT.

This chain links TRBV27 with TRBJ1-1, with 12 bases aligning to TRBD1. Germline-derived CDR1 and CDR2 are MNHEY and SMNVEV (reference sequence). Losses at the gene ends were 4 bases for V and 5 bases for J; bases not matched to a gene: 2. The CDR3 consists of 14 residues. CDR3 in amino acids: CASSWDRGRTEAFF. The CDR3, as DNA: TGTGCCAGCAGTTGGGACAGGGGGCGTACTGAAGCTTTCTTT.

The chain employs TRBV14 and TRBJ2-2; 8 bases agree with TRBD1. The CDR3 has 19 residues. In germline, CDR1 is SGHDN, CDR2 FVKESK. With 5 bases clipped from V and 3 bases from J, the junction kept 17 bases outside the gene matches. The CDR3 DNA follows: TGTGCCAGCAGCTCTACCCCCAGGGGGCAGATAAGAGACACCGGGGAGCTGTTTTTT. This gives the protein CASSSTPRGQIRDTGELFF.

Details on this clone: Mismatch with germline at one junction end may stem from a read error. This sequence joins TRBV5-4 and TRBJ1-2, with 10 positions matching TRBD1. Germline V gene lookup returns CDR1 SGHNT and CDR2 YYREEE (reference sequence). This CDR3 contains 17 residues. CDR3 residues: CASNLAGWGQGFDGYTF. CDR3 DNA sequence: TGTGCCAGCAACTTGGCCGGGTGGGGACAGGGGTTTGATGGCTACACCTTC.

The chain recombines TRBV18 with TRBJ2-7; 10 nucleotides align to TRBD1. The CDR3 spans 16 residues. The junction had 10 bases not matched to a gene; V was cut back by 2 bases and J by 6 bases. Per germline, CDR1 KGHSH and CDR2 LQKENI. The CDR3 DNA sequence: TGTGCCAGCTCACCAATTAACACCGGGACAGGGGCCGAGCAGTACTTC. It specifies CASSPINTGTGAEQYF. The complete variable domain, with remaining parts taken from reference TRBV18 and TRBJ2-7, reads NAGVMQNPRHLVRRRGQEARLRCSPMKGHSHVYWYRQLPEEGLKFMVYLQKENIIDESGMPKERFSAEFPKEGPSILRIQQVVRGDSAAYFCASSPINTGTGAEQYFGPGTRLTVT.